A single sample gave rise to the 19 T cell receptor beta chains below, sequenced in a study of T cells in Graves' hyperthyroidism and ophthalmopathy. Using RNA transcripts as the source, TCR beta CDR3 regions were amplified. HTBI primers were the set used in a first-round RT-PCR of the TCR CDR3. Via MiXCR, TCRdb re-called the multiplex PCR reads, giving one row per CDR3 protein. This sample yields around 340,000 distinct CDR3 sequences, of which about 21% are seen a single time; over 40% belongs to the top ten. The sample was blood. The receptors were sampled from a woman in her fifties or sixties with Graves' hyperthyroidism.

This clonotype has a handful of counts. The chain is built from TRBV28 and TRBJ1-5; no clear D gene. The CDR3 length is 16 residues. Germline-derived CDR1 and CDR2 are MDHEN and SYDVKM. V shed 3 bases and J shed 3 bases, with 15 bases lying between them. CDR3 DNA: TGTGCCAGCAGTTTTTGGCAGCTGCAACCCAATCAGCCCCAGCATTTT. It is translated as CASSFWQLQPNQPQHF.

This chain joins TRBV6-4 and TRBJ2-3; D is tentatively TRBD1 or TRBD2 (5 bases each). Trimming removed 3 bases from V and 2 bases from J, with 9 bases in between. Germline V gene data show CDR1 as MRHNA and CDR2 as SNTAGT. This CDR3 is 14 amino acids long. The CDR3 loop is CASSEGETTDTQYF. CDR3 in DNA: TGTGCCAGCAGTGAGGGGGAGACCACAGATACGCAGTATTTT.

CDR3 in amino acids: CSAILGTGKNIQYF. Here the CDR3 DNA reads TGCAGTGCCATTCTGGGGACAGGGAAAAACATTCAGTACTTC. This chain uses TRBV20-1 with TRBJ2-4; TRBD1 matches 9 bases. Germline CDR1 DFQATT, CDR2 SNEGSKA (reference sequence). CDR3 size: 14 residues. J was trimmed by 4 bases and V by 6 bases; bases with no gene match: 7.

The chain employs TRBV6-2 or TRBV6-3 and TRBJ2-3; TRBD1 matches 9 bases. The CDR3 loop spans 15 amino acids. Germline values: CDR1 MNHEY, CDR2 SVGEGT. Losses at the gene ends were 6 bases for V and 3 bases for J; bases not matched to a gene: 7. The CDR3 nucleotides are TGTGCCAGCAGCTATACAGGGGGCGCGACAGATACGCAGTATTTT. Amino acids: CASSYTGGATDTQYF.

This clonotype was counted many times. The chain is built from TRBV11-2 and TRBJ2-2; 12 nucleotides match TRBD2. This CDR3 has 15 amino acids. V lost 6 bases to trimming and J lost 6 bases; unmatched junction nucleotides: 5. Germline V gives CDR1 SGHAT, CDR2 FQNNGV. CDR3 DNA sequence: TGTGCCAGCAGGTCGACTAGCGGGAGTGCCGGGGAGCTGTTTTTT. Its protein product is CASRSTSGSAGELFF. The variable domain in full, with the rest retrieved from reference TRBV11-2 and TRBJ2-2, is EAGVAQSPRYKIIEKRQSVAFWCNPISGHATLYWYQQILGQGPKLLIQFQNNGVVDDSQLPKDRFSAERLKGVDSTLKIQPAKLEDSAVYLCASRSTSGSAGELFFGEGSRLTVL.

In this sample, this clonotype turned up many times. V and J are TRBV28 and TRBJ1-3, with TRBD1 as a possible D gene (5 bases). Germline lookup yields CDR1 MDHEN and CDR2 SYDVKM. The V end was cut by 1 base, the J end by 1 base, with 8 bases between. CDR3 length: 15 residues. The CDR3 coding sequence is TGTGCCAGCAGTTTATACAGGCCGTCTGGAAACACCATATATTTT. This translates into CASSLYRPSGNTIYF.

The V gene is TRBV27, the J gene TRBJ2-5; possibly TRBD1 for D (6 bases). With 3 bases removed from V and 1 base from J, the gap between germline ends came to 18 bases. CDR1 is MNHEY and CDR2 is SMNVEV in the germline V gene (reference sequence). The CDR3 length is 17 residues. In nucleotides, the CDR3 is TGTGCCAGCAGTTTGGGACAAACCCCACTAGGCCAAGAGACCCAGTACTTC. Its translation is CASSLGQTPLGQETQYF.

This clonotype appeared many times. The rearrangement links TRBV18 to TRBJ2-1; no definite D call. CDR1 KGHSH and CDR2 LQKENI come from the germline V gene. Between the trimmed V and J ends, which lost 3 bases and 6 bases, there was a span of 9 bases. This CDR3 region has 13 residues. CDR3 bases: TGTGCCAGCTCACCCCCCAGCGTCAATGAGCAGTTCTTC. Its translation: CASSPPSVNEQFF.

Many counts were recorded for this clonotype. The V and J genes are TRBV5-6 and TRBJ2-7, with D possibly TRBD1 on 6 matching bases. V lost 3 bases and J lost 3, with 10 bases in between. This CDR3 spans 13 amino acids. The germline gives CDR1 SGHDT, CDR2 YYEEEE. CDR3 sequence (DNA): TGTGCCAGCAGCTCTCCGGACAGCTACGAGCAGTACTTC. It is translated as CASSSPDSYEQYF.

This clonotype occurred a few times. The rearrangement links TRBV4-1 to TRBJ1-1, with D unresolved. V was pared by 2 bases and J by 4 bases, with 11 bases between. This CDR3 has 14 amino acids. Germline loops: CDR1 MGHRA, CDR2 YSYEKL. The CDR3 sequence: CASSQTVGSTEAFF. CDR3 sequence (DNA): TGCGCCAGCAGCCAAACAGTGGGGTCCACTGAAGCTTTCTTT.

The rearrangement joins TRBV12-3 or TRBV12-4 to TRBJ2-5; 7 bases match TRBD2. The CDR3 sequence is 12 residues long. V was pared by 3 bases and J by 10 bases, with 5 bases of the junction left unmatched. Here the CDR3 reads CASSFGVAGQYF. In DNA, the CDR3 is TGTGCCAGCAGTTTCGGCGTAGCGGGCCAGTACTTC.

This clonotype was counted at least ten times. The chain is built from TRBV6-1 and TRBJ2-1; D is ambiguous. The germline V gene has CDR1 MNHNS and CDR2 SASEGT. CDR3 size: 16 residues. V lost 5 bases to trimming and J lost 1 base, with 15 bases between them. For the CDR3, the DNA is TGTGCCAGCAGTTCTAGATCAACCGGGTCCTACAATGAGCAGTTCTTC. This translates into CASSSRSTGSYNEQFF.

A word on this clonotype: A much more abundant neighbour one base away suggests this may be a read error. The chain joins TRBV6-2 or TRBV6-3 to TRBJ2-7; 7 bases match TRBD1. Germline V CDR1 and CDR2: MNHEY, SVGEGT. This CDR3 contains 15 residues. V was clipped by 0 bases and J by 6 bases; unmatched bases: 8. CDR3 region: CASSYSDRVICEQYF. CDR3 DNA sequence: TGTGCCAGCAGTTACTCAGACAGGGTAATATGCGAGCAGTACTTC.

The gene calls are TRBV7-2 and TRBJ1-4; 9 nucleotides agree with TRBD1. The CDR3 consists of 17 residues. The junction had 7 bases not matched to a gene; V was cut back by 5 bases and J by 0 bases. Germline values: CDR1 SGHTA, CDR2 FQGNSA. The CDR3 here is CASSPGTGRTTNEKLFF. The CDR3 DNA follows: TGTGCCAGCAGCCCTGGGACAGGGAGGACAACTAATGAAAAACTGTTTTTT.

This clonotype has ten or more counts. The chain links TRBV11-3 to TRBJ1-2; the D gene is possibly TRBD1 (5 bases). CDR3 size: 12 residues. The V gene lost 4 bases and the J gene lost 6 bases, with 9 bases spanning the gap. Germline V gives CDR1 SGHNT, CDR2 YENEEA. DNA of the CDR3: TGTGCCAGCAGCTCTCGCAGGGATGGCTACACCTTC. The encoded protein is CASSSRRDGYTF.

There are a few counts of this clonotype. The chain employs TRBV27 and TRBJ2-5; possibly TRBD2 for D (5 bases). Trimming removed 2 bases at V and 5 bases at J, with 12 bases between. Germline loops: CDR1 MNHEY, CDR2 SMNVEV (reference sequence). The CDR3 extends over 14 amino acids. Here the CDR3 reads CASSLAGLRETQYF. CDR3 sequence (DNA): TGTGCCAGCAGTTTAGCGGGCCTTCGGGAGACCCAGTACTTC.

The chain carries TRBV10-3 and TRBJ2-7; D is possibly TRBD1 (5 bases). The CDR3 sequence is 14 residues long. Per the germline V gene, CDR1 is ENHRY and CDR2 is SYGVKD. Between the trimmed V and J ends, which lost 2 bases and 2 bases, there was a span of 10 bases. CDR3 sequence: CAISEKGFPYEQYF. The CDR3 DNA follows: TGTGCCATCAGTGAGAAGGGGTTTCCCTACGAGCAGTACTTC.

The genes are TRBV7-2 and TRBJ1-3, with D possibly TRBD1 on 5 matching bases. Trimming took 5 bases from V and 3 from J, leaving 11 bases between them. The CDR3 is 14 residues long. CDR1 is SGHTA and CDR2 is FQGNSA in the germline V gene. Here the CDR3 reads CASSARGSGNTIYF. CDR3 DNA: TGTGCCAGCAGCGCCCGGGGCAGTGGAAACACCATATATTTT.

This clonotype was counted many times. The gene calls are TRBV20-1 and TRBJ2-3; 10 bases map to TRBD2. The germline V gene has CDR1 DFQATT and CDR2 SNEGSKA (reference sequence). This CDR3 is 15 amino acids long. The junction had 6 bases not matched to a gene; V was cut back by 4 bases and J by 2 bases. Written as DNA, the CDR3 is TGCAGTGCTACTTTAGCGGGGGGCAACACAGATACGCAGTATTTT. It yields the protein CSATLAGGNTDTQYF.